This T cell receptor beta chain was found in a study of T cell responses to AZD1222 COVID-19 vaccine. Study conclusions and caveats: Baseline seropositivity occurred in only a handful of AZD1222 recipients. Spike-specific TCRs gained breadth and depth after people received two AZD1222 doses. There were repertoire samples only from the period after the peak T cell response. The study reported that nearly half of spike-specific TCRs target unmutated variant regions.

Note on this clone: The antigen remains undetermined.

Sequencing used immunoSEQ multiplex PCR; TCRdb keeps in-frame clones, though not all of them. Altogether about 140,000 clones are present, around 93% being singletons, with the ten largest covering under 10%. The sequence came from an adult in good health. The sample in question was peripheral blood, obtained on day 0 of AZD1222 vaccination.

The CDR3 region is CASSPSLGGLPTEQYF. In DNA, the CDR3 is TGTGCCAGCAGCCCATCTCTCGGGGGGCTCCCGACCGAGCAGTACTTC. This chain uses TRBV9 with TRBJ2-7; perhaps TRBD2 as D (7 bases). Germline CDR1 is SGDLS and CDR2 is YYNGEE. Trimming left V 4 bases short and J 6 bases short, with 23 bases between. The CDR3 consists of 16 residues.